This T cell receptor (beta chain) was sequenced in a study of T-cell reconstitution after alpha-beta-depleted transplantation in children. Unique molecular identifiers were used to barcode this TCRbeta library. MiXCR, applied by TCRdb to the PCR reads, yields one record per CDR3 protein. Of about 260,000 distinct CDR3 sequences listed, around a tenth are singletons. V lost 5 bases and J lost 4, with 18 bases in between. Germline CDR1 reads LNHDA; CDR2 reads SQIVND (reference sequence). This CDR3 region has 16 residues. Whole-study findings and limits: T-cell counts and diversity at one year post-transplant came mainly from newly produced T cells. Certain patients had high TCRbeta diversity at day 60, and it came from recipient T cells and thymic progenitors that survived. The origin of alpha-beta T cells about two months after transplant was reportedly several hundred expanded graft clones.

With regard to this clonotype: The antigen is undetermined.

This material consisted of peripheral blood, taken 180 days after TCRalphabeta/CD19-depleted stem cell transplant. The clonotype comes from a male patient aged 2 to 10 who had a stem cell transplant for chronic granulomatous disease, so the T cells may come from the graft donor. The chain has TRBV19 and TRBJ1-5; D remains ambiguous. CDR3 nucleotide sequence: TGTGCCAGTAGTCCCCGGTCCCTTGGTAGAAATCAGCCCCAGCATTTT. Amino acids: CASSPRSLGRNQPQHF.